Following are 3 T cell receptor beta chains from one sample sequenced in a study of metastatic and nonmetastatic thyroid tumors. TCRdb ran MiXCR on the PCR reads. The sample holds about 48,000 clones, 22% seen once. The entire patient cohort was treatment-naive prior to thyroid surgery. Specimen: blood. These receptor sequences come from a male donor with papillary thyroid cancer or a benign thyroid nodule (not recorded which). Some clones in this sample may be carry-over from other donors' samples.

As regards this clone: This sequence may be a read error, since a much larger clone differs from it by one base. This is likely a read error, given that the CDR3 carries no conserved phenylalanine or tryptophan at its end. The identical CDR3 is also encoded by other nucleotide sequences in the sample. V gene TRBV7-6 combines with J gene TRBJ2-2; 7 bases map to TRBD1. Germline values: CDR1 SGHVS, CDR2 FNYEAQ. The CDR3 has 14 amino acids. In DNA, the CDR3 is TGTGCCAGCAGCCGGGACAGTAACACCGGCGAGCTGTTTTCT. Protein product: CASSRDSNTGELFS.

With regard to this clone: The germline gene is not matched at one end of the junction; a read error may be the cause. The rearrangement uses TRBV27 and TRBJ2-1; TRBD2 matches at 10 bases. This CDR3 has 16 amino acids. Germline V lookup: CDR1 MNHEY, CDR2 SMNVEV (reference sequence). The CDR3 reads CASMRSGRLSYNEQFF. The CDR3 DNA follows: TGTGCCAGCATGCGTAGCGGGAGGTTATCCTACAACGAGCAGTTCTTC.

In its sample, this clone was seen a few times. A read error may be the cause here, since a much bigger clone is one base away. CDR3 nucleotides: TGCAGTGCTAGTGAAGGGGGAGAGACCCGGTACTTC. It yields the protein CSASEGGETRYF. V gene TRBV20-1 combines with J gene TRBJ2-5; D perhaps matches TRBD1 (6 bases). The CDR3 covers 12 residues. CDR1 and CDR2 (germline): DFQATT, SNEGSKA (reference sequence).